One sample yielded the 23 T cell receptor beta chains listed below, sequenced in a study of Tregs in tolerant kidney transplant recipients. The nonmyeloablative bone marrow transplants came from related graft donors, with transient mixed chimerism. Only in-frame clones appear in the TCRdb table, and some are missing; sequencing was by immunoSEQ multiplex PCR. The data hold some 56,000 clones, with about 89% observed a single time. The sequences come from CD8+ T cells from blood (PBMCs), collected 24 months after the transplant. Receptors were obtained from a human patient who received a combined kidney and bone marrow transplant. Some T cells may possibly be graft donor cells.

This clone appeared once. The V and J genes are TRBV4-2 and TRBJ2-7; 8 nucleotides agree with TRBD1. Germline-derived CDR1 and CDR2 are LGHNA and YNFKEQ. The length of the CDR3 is 15 residues. J gave up 5 bases and V 1 base, and 7 bases lay outside the gene matches. The CDR3 nucleotides read TGTGCCAGCAGCCAAGTACGGCAGGGGGCGGACGAGCAGTACTTC. Amino acids: CASSQVRQGADEQYF.

This chain joins TRBV16 and TRBJ2-7, with D possibly matching TRBD1 (5 bases). Trimming left V 4 bases short and J 3 bases short, with 19 bases between. CDR1 is KGHSY, CDR2 FQNENV, per germline. The CDR3 runs to 16 residues. The CDR3 region has the DNA TGTGCCAGCAGCCCCTCAGTATTGGACACCGGCTACGAGCAGTACTTC. Protein sequence: CASSPSVLDTGYEQYF.

The chain joins TRBV6-1 to TRBJ2-5; 7 nucleotides align to TRBD1. Germline trimming cut 6 bases from V and 5 bases from J; bases unmatched to any gene: 12. CDR1 is MNHNS and CDR2 is SASEGT in the germline V gene. The CDR3 loop spans 15 amino acids. The CDR3: CASSPADRVGETQYF. The DNA of the CDR3 is TGTGCCAGCAGCCCCGCTGACAGGGTAGGGGAGACCCAGTACTTC.

The chain employs TRBV4-3 and TRBJ2-1, with a possible D match to TRBD1 (5 bases). Germline CDR1 and CDR2: LGHNA and YSLEER. The CDR3 is made up of 14 amino acids. The germline V and J ends were trimmed by 4 bases and 8 bases, with 15 bases remaining between them. In nucleotides, the CDR3 is TGCGCCAGCAGCCCGGGCTCAAGGGGCGATGAGCAGTTCTTC. Protein product: CASSPGSRGDEQFF.

The chain uses TRBV19 and TRBJ1-1; no reliable D call. The CDR3 totals 13 residues. V dropped 6 bases and J dropped 0 bases, with 8 bases sitting between them. Germline-derived CDR1 and CDR2 are LNHDA and SQIVND (reference sequence). CDR3 loop: CASRPGMNTEAFF. The CDR3 DNA reads TGTGCCAGTAGACCAGGCATGAACACTGAAGCTTTCTTT. The variable domain in full, completed from reference TRBV19 and TRBJ1-1, reads DGGITQSPKYLFRKEGQNVTLSCEQNLNHDAMYWYRQDPGQGLRLIYYSQIVNDFQKGDIAEGYSVSREKKESFPLTVTSAQKNPTAFYLCASRPGMNTEAFFGQGTRLTVV.

This chain uses TRBV7-6 with TRBJ2-1, with 7 bases aligning to TRBD1. V lost 2 bases, J lost 5 bases, and 9 bases stayed unmatched. Per germline, CDR1 SGHVS and CDR2 FNYEAQ. The CDR3 sequence is 16 residues long. The CDR3 protein is CASSLPRDSLHNEQFF. In nucleotides, the CDR3 is TGTGCCAGCAGCTTACCCCGGGACAGCCTACACAATGAGCAGTTCTTC.

The chain joins TRBV7-9 to TRBJ2-5, with D tentatively TRBD2 (6 bases). V lost 2 bases, J lost 2 bases, and 9 bases lay in between. In germline, CDR1 is SEHNR, CDR2 FQNEAQ (reference sequence). CDR3 size: 14 residues. CDR3 DNA: TGTGCCAGCAGCTTATGGAGGGAACAAGAGACCCAGTACTTC. Its protein is CASSLWREQETQYF.

The V and J genes are TRBV19 and TRBJ2-6; D is unresolved. This CDR3 spans 15 amino acids. The ends were cut back, 7 bases at V and 0 bases at J, with 10 bases in the middle. Germline V gene sequence: CDR1 LNHDA, CDR2 SQIVND (reference sequence). The CDR3 DNA reads TGTGCCAGTAAGGATTGGGCCTCTGGGGCCAACGTCCTGACTTTC. Translating gives CASKDWASGANVLTF.

Only a few counts were recorded for this clone. V is TRBV28 and J is TRBJ2-7; a possible D gene is TRBD2 (5 bases). CDR1 MDHEN and CDR2 SYDVKM come from the germline V gene. Trimming pared 3 bases from V and 2 bases from J, leaving 5 bases between. The CDR3 runs 12 residues. CDR3 nucleotides: TGTGCCAGCAGTTTCGGGACCTACGAGCAGTACTTC. It specifies CASSFGTYEQYF.

The chain joins TRBV4-1 to TRBJ1-2; 7 nucleotides match TRBD1. The trim removed 0 bases at V and 4 bases at J, leaving 5 bases unmatched. The CDR3 consists of 15 residues. Per germline, CDR1 MGHRA and CDR2 YSYEKL. This chain's CDR3 is CASSQEGRGTYGYTF. In DNA, the CDR3 is TGCGCCAGCAGCCAAGAAGGCAGGGGGACCTATGGCTACACCTTC.

The gene calls are TRBV4-1 and TRBJ2-1; TRBD2 agrees at 11 bases. The CDR3 is 15 residues long. V lost 1 base to trimming and J lost 4 bases; unmatched junction nucleotides: 0. CDR1 and CDR2 from the germline V gene are MGHRA and YSYEKL. CDR3 nucleotides: TGCGCCAGCAGCCAAGGACTAGCGGGGTACAATGAGCAGTTCTTC. This gives the protein CASSQGLAGYNEQFF.

J is TRBJ2-1 and V is TRBV4-2, with D possibly matching TRBD2 (6 bases). Trimming took off 7 bases at V and 3 bases at J, with 16 bases between the two ends. The CDR3 spans 15 residues. Germline V gene lookup returns CDR1 LGHNA and CDR2 YNFKEQ. The CDR3 spells CASMGRSLDYNEQFF. The CDR3 coding sequence is TGTGCCAGCATGGGGAGGAGCCTTGACTACAATGAGCAGTTCTTC.

This sequence joins TRBV9 and TRBJ1-1; maybe TRBD1 (5 bases). The CDR3 is 12 amino acids. Trimming removed 4 bases from V and 7 bases from J, with 11 bases in between. Germline assignment: CDR1 SGDLS and CDR2 YYNGEE. CDR3 sequence: CASSPNTGEAFF. The DNA for the CDR3 is TGTGCCAGCAGCCCAAATACAGGTGAAGCTTTCTTT.

This chain connects TRBV27 to TRBJ2-7, with 10 bases identical to TRBD1. The V gene's germline CDR1 is MNHEY and CDR2 SMNVEV (reference sequence). V trimming: 4 bases; J trimming: 2 bases; junction bases outside the gene matches: 2. CDR3 length: 14 residues. The CDR3, as DNA: TGTGCCAGCAGTTGGACAGGGGGAGCCTACGAGCAGTACTTC. Translated: CASSWTGGAYEQYF.

The chain links TRBV19 to TRBJ1-6, with 10 bases fitting TRBD1. Germline CDR1 LNHDA, CDR2 SQIVND (reference sequence). The V and J ends lost 5 bases and 11 bases, in that order; junction bases with no gene match: 6. The CDR3 sequence is 14 residues long. The CDR3 loop reads CASSLGQGRTPLHF. CDR3 sequence (DNA): TGTGCCAGTAGTTTGGGACAGGGGCGGACACCCCTCCACTTT.

The V call is TRBV15, the J call TRBJ2-5, with a weak D call TRBD2 (6 bases). The CDR3 has 15 residues. Germline values: CDR1 LNHNV, CDR2 YYDKDF (reference sequence). Trimming removed 4 bases at V and 5 bases at J, with 17 bases between. CDR3 sequence (DNA): TGTGCCACCAGCAACCCTAACGTCCGGGGGGAGACCCAGTACTTC. Protein sequence: CATSNPNVRGETQYF. Full variable domain (remainder filled in from reference TRBV15 and TRBJ2-5): DAMVIQNPRYQVTQFGKPVTLSCSQTLNHNVMYWYQQKSSQAPKLLFHYYDKDFNNEADTPDNFQSRRPNTSFCFLDIRSPGLGDTAMYLCATSNPNVRGETQYFGPGTRLLVL.

J is TRBJ2-7 and V is TRBV7-8; D perhaps matches TRBD1 (6 bases). The CDR3 extends over 18 amino acids. The V end lost 1 base, the J end lost 0 bases, and 19 bases lay between the germline ends. Germline CDR1 SGHVS, CDR2 FQNEAQ. The CDR3 protein is CASSLGYRTDSLSYEQYF. The CDR3 DNA reads as TGTGCCAGCAGCTTAGGATATAGGACGGACAGCCTCTCCTACGAGCAGTACTTC.

The gene calls are TRBV11-3 and TRBJ2-7, with D unresolved. The CDR3 runs 12 residues. V was clipped by 1 base and J by 3 bases, with 4 bases between them. CDR1 SGHNT and CDR2 YENEEA come from the germline V gene. The CDR3: CASSLVNYEQYF. The CDR3 bases are TGTGCCAGCAGCTTAGTAAACTACGAGCAGTACTTC.

The V call is TRBV5-4, the J call TRBJ2-5, with 7 bases matching TRBD1. The CDR3 is made up of 14 amino acids. CDR1 and CDR2 (germline): SGHNT, YYREEE (reference sequence). Germline trimming cut 4 bases from V and 3 bases from J; bases unmatched to any gene: 6. CDR3 residues: CASSAWTGEETQYF. The CDR3 bases are TGTGCCAGCAGCGCATGGACAGGCGAAGAGACCCAGTACTTC. The full variable domain, with the rest looked up from reference TRBV5-4 and TRBJ2-5, is ETGVTQSPTHLIKTRGQQVTLRCSSQSGHNTVSWYQQALGQGPQFIFQYYREEENGRGNFPPRFSGLQFPNYSSELNVNALELDDSALYLCASSAWTGEETQYFGPGTRLLVL.

Remarks on this clone: Other DNA sequences in this specimen translate into the identical CDR3. The chain carries TRBV13 and TRBJ1-6; TRBD1 might be the D (6 bases). The CDR3 has 16 residues. The V gene lost 4 bases and the J gene lost 6 bases, with 16 bases spanning the gap. The germline V gene has CDR1 PRHDT and CDR2 FYEKMQ (reference sequence). The CDR3 region is CASSSSWGGGNSPLHF. The CDR3 DNA reads TGTGCCAGCAGCTCCTCATGGGGGGGCGGTAATTCACCCCTCCACTTT.

This clone was recorded only once. This sequence joins TRBV28 and TRBJ2-3; D not certain. There are 11 residues in the CDR3. The V end was cut by 5 bases, the J end by 3 bases, with 3 bases between. Germline CDR1 and CDR2: MDHEN and SYDVKM. The CDR3: CASSLTDTQYF. The CDR3 bases are TGTGCCAGCAGTCTAACAGATACGCAGTATTTT.

This clone was counted once. V gene TRBV7-9 combines with J gene TRBJ1-5, with TRBD1 as a possible D gene (5 bases). This CDR3 region has 16 residues. V was clipped by 5 bases and J by 6 bases, with 20 bases between them. Germline CDR1 reads SEHNR; CDR2 reads FQNEAQ (reference sequence). The CDR3, as DNA: TGTGCCAGCAGCCTAAGTAATCGGGGCGGGGGTCAGCCCCAGCATTTT. This codes for CASSLSNRGGGQPQHF.

The chain joins TRBV9 to TRBJ2-5; TRBD2 matches 9 bases. The CDR3 runs to 14 residues. Per the germline V gene, CDR1 is SGDLS and CDR2 is YYNGEE. V lost 4 bases to trimming and J lost 9 bases; unmatched junction nucleotides: 10. CDR3 bases: TGTGCCAGCAGCCTTGGGACTAGCCCGTTGGCCCAGTACTTC. Translation gives CASSLGTSPLAQYF.